The text below deals with one TCR beta chain. The entry originates in a study of CD8+CD57+ T cells in acquired aplastic anemia. Previously, flow cytometry had revealed CD8+CD57+ cell expansion in the patients chosen for sequencing. The ends were cut back, 8 bases at V and 2 bases at J, with 13 bases in the middle. The germline gives CDR1 SNHLY, CDR2 FYNNEI. This CDR3 comprises 14 residues. Genomic DNA was employed as the template in profiling TCR beta VDJ and CDR3. TCRdb fed the reads into MiXCR, producing one record per CDR3 protein. The data show around 430,000 distinct CDR3 sequences, around 30% seen once.

This receptor was taken from a human donor with aplastic anemia. Sequenced material: sorted CD4+, CD8+, or CD8+CD57+ T cells (not recorded which) from PBMCs. The genes are TRBV2 and TRBJ1-5, with a tentative D call TRBD1 (5 bases). The CDR3 loop is CASGTLNGNQPQHF. CDR3 nucleotide sequence: TGTGCCAGCGGGACCCTTAATGGCAATCAGCCCCAGCATTTT.